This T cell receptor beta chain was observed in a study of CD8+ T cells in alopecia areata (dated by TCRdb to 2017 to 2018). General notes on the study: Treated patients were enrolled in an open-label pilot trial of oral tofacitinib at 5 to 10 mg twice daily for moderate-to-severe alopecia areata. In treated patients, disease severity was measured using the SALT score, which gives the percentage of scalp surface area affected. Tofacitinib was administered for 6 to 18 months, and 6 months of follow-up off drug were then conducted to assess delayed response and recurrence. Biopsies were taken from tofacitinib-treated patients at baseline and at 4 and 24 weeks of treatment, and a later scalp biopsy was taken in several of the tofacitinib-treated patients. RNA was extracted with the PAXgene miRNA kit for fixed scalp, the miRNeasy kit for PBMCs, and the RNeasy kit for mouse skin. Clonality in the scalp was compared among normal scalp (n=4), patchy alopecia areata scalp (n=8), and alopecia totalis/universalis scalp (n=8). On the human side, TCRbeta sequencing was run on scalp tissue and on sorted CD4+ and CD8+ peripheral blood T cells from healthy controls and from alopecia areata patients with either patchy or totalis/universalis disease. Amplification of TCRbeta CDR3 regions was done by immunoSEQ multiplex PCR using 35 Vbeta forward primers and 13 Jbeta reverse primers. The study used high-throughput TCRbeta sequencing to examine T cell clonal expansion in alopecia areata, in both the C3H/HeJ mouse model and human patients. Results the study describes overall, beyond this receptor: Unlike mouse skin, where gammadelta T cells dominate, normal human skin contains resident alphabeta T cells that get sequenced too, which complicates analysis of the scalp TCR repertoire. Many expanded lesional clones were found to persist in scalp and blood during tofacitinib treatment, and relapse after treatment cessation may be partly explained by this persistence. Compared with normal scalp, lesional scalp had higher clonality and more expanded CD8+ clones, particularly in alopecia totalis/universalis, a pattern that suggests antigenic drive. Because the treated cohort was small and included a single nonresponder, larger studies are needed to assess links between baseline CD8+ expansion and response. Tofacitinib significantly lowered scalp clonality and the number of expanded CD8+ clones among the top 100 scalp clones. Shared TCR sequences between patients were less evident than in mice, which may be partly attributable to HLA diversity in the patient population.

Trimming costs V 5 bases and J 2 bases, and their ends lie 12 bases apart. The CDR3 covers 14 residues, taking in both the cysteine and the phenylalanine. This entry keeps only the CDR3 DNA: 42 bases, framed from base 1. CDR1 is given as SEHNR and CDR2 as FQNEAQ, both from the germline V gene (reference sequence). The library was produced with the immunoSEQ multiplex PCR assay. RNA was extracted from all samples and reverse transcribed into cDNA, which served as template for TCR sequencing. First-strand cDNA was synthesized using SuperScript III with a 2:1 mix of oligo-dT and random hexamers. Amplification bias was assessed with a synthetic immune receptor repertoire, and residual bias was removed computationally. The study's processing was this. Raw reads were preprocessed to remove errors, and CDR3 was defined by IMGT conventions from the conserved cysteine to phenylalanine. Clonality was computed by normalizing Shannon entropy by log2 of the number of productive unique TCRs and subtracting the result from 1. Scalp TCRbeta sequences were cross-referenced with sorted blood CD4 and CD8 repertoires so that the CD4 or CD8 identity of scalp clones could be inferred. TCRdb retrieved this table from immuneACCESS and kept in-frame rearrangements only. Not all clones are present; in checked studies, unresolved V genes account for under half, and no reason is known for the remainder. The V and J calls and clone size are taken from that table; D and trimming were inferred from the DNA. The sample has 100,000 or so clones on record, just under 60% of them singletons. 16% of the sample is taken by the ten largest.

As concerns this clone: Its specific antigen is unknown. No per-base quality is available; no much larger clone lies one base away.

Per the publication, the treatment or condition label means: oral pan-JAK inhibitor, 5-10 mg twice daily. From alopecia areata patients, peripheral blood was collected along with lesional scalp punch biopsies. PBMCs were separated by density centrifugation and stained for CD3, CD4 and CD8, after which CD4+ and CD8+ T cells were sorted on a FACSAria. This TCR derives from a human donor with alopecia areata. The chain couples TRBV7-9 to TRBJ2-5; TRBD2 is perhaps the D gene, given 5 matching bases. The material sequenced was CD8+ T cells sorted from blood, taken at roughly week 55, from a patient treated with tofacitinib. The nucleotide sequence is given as TGTGCCAGCAGCCGCCTAGCAGATCAAGAGACCCAGTACTTC. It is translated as CASSRLADQETQYF.